The entry below describes one T cell receptor beta chain. Its antigen is still unknown. The same CDR3 is also encoded by other DNA sequences in this sample. Trimming took 4 bases from V and 1 from J; bases not matched to a gene: 4. There are 14 residues in the CDR3. CDR1 and CDR2 (germline): SNHLY, FYNNEI. These data belong to a study of shared clonotypes between healthy human individuals. Deep was the level used in running the assay. Profiling relied on immunoSEQ multiplex PCR, and the TCRdb table lists in-frame clones only, not all of them. The table records about 1.5 million clones, 95% to 99% of them present only once. Overall study findings and caveats: Clonotype sharing among donors was expected to depend on sequencing depth. Naive subsets typically showed greater estimated richness than memory subsets.

Sequenced material: naive CD4+ T cells sorted from blood. The subset: CD45RA+ positively selected. The receptor was derived from a man younger than 45 in good health. The chain couples TRBV2 to TRBJ2-7; 7 nucleotides agree with TRBD2. The CDR3 DNA reads as TGTGCCAGCAGTGTTGGTAGCGGGTCCTACGAGCAGTACTTC. As protein: CASSVGSGSYEQYF.